These T cell receptor beta chains were read from a single sample in a study of blood T cell repertoires in COVID-19. Libraries were prepared by immunoSEQ multiplex PCR; TCRdb keeps only in-frame clonotypes and omits some of them. In the table there are fewer than 200,000 clones, roughly 88% of which are singletons. Source material: PBMCs or T cells enriched from blood (not recorded which). The receptors here all came from a man aged 50 or older who had recovered from COVID-19. CDR3s leave out the opening cysteine and the closing phenylalanine or tryptophan. The order of the fields is clone size, V gene, CDR3 protein. Clone size, where shown, is once, few, many, or a class for clones that have expanded.

>NA|TRBV27
ATRKAGGSNNEQF
>many|TRBV7-6
ASSLGGQSGFDEQF
>NA|TRBV5-1
ASTLSGGPYSGNTIY
>NA|TRBV21-1
ASSKRQGYTGELF
>NA|TRBV29-1
SVIRTNYGYT
>NA|TRBV30
AWSVKGTGARWTQY
>few|TRBV29-1
SVARILQDSTDTQY
>NA|TRBV2
ASSGLGGPWETQY
>NA|TRBV28
ASSLGGNNSPLH
>NA|TRBV7-6
ASSLGQSNTGELF
>NA|TRBV28
ASRPLGAEETQY
>NA|TRBV3-1/TRBV3-2
ASSPAGGRDNEQF
>once|TRBV7-2
ASSLPGVNIQY
>NA|TRBV15
ATGTGGQPRGEKLF
>NA|TRBV11-1
ASSPGQGAYGYT
>NA|TRBV9
ASSEGQGGYGYT
>NA|TRBV30
AWSVLQGDEKLF
>NA|TRBV5-1
ASSSAGTNYGGGYT
>NA|TRBV28
ASRAGLAEKETQY
>NA|TRBV5-4
ASSLGLGGGLDTQY
>few|TRBV6-1
ASSELAGGQETQY
>NA|TRBV7-9
ASSFPGQGLTEAF
>NA|TRBV15
ATSRDRVQNTEAF
>NA|TRBV4-1
ASSQAGLAESEQF
>once|TRBV13
ASSLPGTGAGNSGNTIY
>NA|TRBV27
ASSRDNRAEQY
>NA|TRBV19
ASSPPGLSYEQY
>NA|TRBV9
ASSVEGATNEKLF
>NA|TRBV28
ASKALNQPQH
>NA|TRBV5-4
ASSLNQGGYGYT
>NA|TRBV5-4
ASSPGGQGDTEAF
>NA|TRBV19
ASTAGGRSEQF